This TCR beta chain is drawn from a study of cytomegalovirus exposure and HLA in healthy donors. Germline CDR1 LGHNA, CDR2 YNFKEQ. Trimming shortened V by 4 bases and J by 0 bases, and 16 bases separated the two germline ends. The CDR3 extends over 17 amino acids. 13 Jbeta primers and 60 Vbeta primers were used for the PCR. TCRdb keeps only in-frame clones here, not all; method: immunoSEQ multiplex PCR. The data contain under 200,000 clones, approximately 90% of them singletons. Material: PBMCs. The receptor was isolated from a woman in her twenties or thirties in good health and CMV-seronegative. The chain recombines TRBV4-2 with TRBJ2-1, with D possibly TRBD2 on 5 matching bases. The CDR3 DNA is TGTGCCAGCAGCCGCCACCGGGATCTCAGCTCCTACAATGAGCAGTTCTTC. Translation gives CASSRHRDLSSYNEQFF.